Following are 15 T cell receptor beta chains from one sample sequenced in a study of control samples from healthy donors and cancer patients. Produced via immunoSEQ multiplex PCR; TCRdb's table is partial and in-frame only. The sample includes fewer than 200,000 clones, more than 80% of them seen just once. Sequenced sample: blood. The source of these receptors is a man aged 25-40 years in good health.

This rearrangement joins TRBV5-4 to TRBJ1-1, with 7 bases that match TRBD1. Germline V gene sequence: CDR1 SGHNT, CDR2 YYREEE (reference sequence). The junction had 6 bases not matched to a gene; V was cut back by 4 bases and J by 0 bases. The CDR3 length is 15 residues. The CDR3 region has the DNA TGTGCCAGCAGCCCCGGGACAGACTTGAACACTGAAGCTTTCTTT. Amino acids: CASSPGTDLNTEAFF. Using reference TRBV5-4 and TRBJ1-1 for the parts outside the CDR3, the full variable domain is ETGVTQSPTHLIKTRGQQVTLRCSSQSGHNTVSWYQQALGQGPQFIFQYYREEENGRGNFPPRFSGLQFPNYSSELNVNALELDDSALYLCASSPGTDLNTEAFFGQGTRLTVV.

The rearrangement joins TRBV3-1 (or the pseudogene TRBV3-2) to TRBJ2-1; D perhaps matches TRBD1 (5 bases). V was pared by 4 bases and J by 0 bases, with 16 bases between. Germline V gives CDR1 LGHDT, CDR2 YNNKEL (reference sequence). The CDR3 is made up of 17 amino acids. The CDR3 spells CASSPYWGRSSYNEQFF. DNA of the CDR3: TGTGCCAGCAGCCCCTATTGGGGCAGGAGCTCCTACAATGAGCAGTTCTTC.

This chain connects TRBV3-1 (or the pseudogene TRBV3-2) to TRBJ1-5; no definite D call. Germline values: CDR1 LGHDT, CDR2 YNNKEL (reference sequence). Trimming cost V 1 base and J 0 bases, with 7 bases left between them. The CDR3 is 15 residues long. The CDR3 loop reads CASSQGQVSNQPQHF. CDR3 bases: TGTGCCAGCAGCCAAGGGCAGGTTAGCAATCAGCCCCAGCATTTT.

V and J are TRBV6-6 and TRBJ2-1, with 12 bases that match TRBD2. Losses at the gene ends were 5 bases for V and 7 bases for J; bases not matched to a gene: 9. Germline CDR1 reads MNHNY; CDR2 reads SVGAGI (reference sequence). This CDR3 is built from 16 residues. Here the CDR3 reads CASSRKTSGGFNEQFF. The CDR3 DNA reads TGTGCCAGCAGTCGAAAGACTAGCGGGGGATTTAATGAGCAGTTCTTC.

The sample holds a few counts of this clone. The gene calls are TRBV7-2 and TRBJ1-1; a weak D match, TRBD1 (6 bases). This CDR3 spans 14 amino acids. The germline gives CDR1 SGHTA, CDR2 FQGNSA. V dropped 2 bases and J dropped 2 bases, with 9 bases sitting between them. The CDR3 bases are TGTGCCAGCAGCTTACAGGGGCTCAACACTGAAGCTTTCTTT. This sequence encodes CASSLQGLNTEAFF.

V and J are TRBV27 and TRBJ2-7, with 8 bases matching TRBD1. CDR1 is MNHEY and CDR2 is SMNVEV in the germline V gene (reference sequence). This CDR3 region has 13 residues. Unmatched junction bases numbered 3, after V lost 6 bases and J lost 2 bases. In nucleotides, the CDR3 is TGTGCCAGCAGCCCGACAGGGGCCTACGAGCAGTACTTC. This encodes CASSPTGAYEQYF.

V gene TRBV5-6 combines with J gene TRBJ2-1; 8 bases align to TRBD1. Losses at the gene ends were 4 bases for V and 6 bases for J; bases not matched to a gene: 9. Germline V gene data show CDR1 as SGHDT and CDR2 as YYEEEE. The CDR3 sequence is 15 residues long. In nucleotides, the CDR3 is TGTGCCAGCAGCGCCAGACAGGGGCGGTCCAATGAGCAGTTCTTC. It yields the protein CASSARQGRSNEQFF.

The V gene is TRBV5-5, the J gene TRBJ1-3; D is possibly TRBD1 (5 bases). The V end was cut by 4 bases, the J end by 0 bases, with 17 bases between. Germline V lookup: CDR1 SGHKS, CDR2 YYEKEE (reference sequence). The CDR3 is 17 amino acids. In DNA, the CDR3 is TGTGCCAGCAGCGTGACCGGTTACAGGTCCTCTGGAAACACCATATATTTT. It encodes CASSVTGYRSSGNTIYF.

In the case of this clone: The missing conserved phenylalanine or tryptophan at the end of this CDR3 makes a read error likely. The rearrangement joins TRBV30 to TRBJ1-6; D possibly corresponds to TRBD1 (5 bases). Germline assignment: CDR1 GTSNPN and CDR2 SVGIG (reference sequence). The CDR3 has 15 amino acids. Trimming cost V 1 base and J 7 bases, with 14 bases left between them. The CDR3: CAWSGSYGGNSPLHC. CDR3 sequence (DNA): TGTGCCTGGAGTGGAAGTTATGGGGGGAATTCACCCCTCCACTGT.

In this sample, this clone turned up a few times. V and J are TRBV7-9 and TRBJ2-5; TRBD2 matches at 10 bases. The junction had 9 bases not matched to a gene; V was cut back by 5 bases and J by 3 bases. The length of the CDR3 is 16 residues. Germline V CDR1 and CDR2: SEHNR, FQNEAQ (reference sequence). The DNA of the CDR3 is TGTGCCAGCAGCCGTACTAGCGGGAATGGGGAAGAGACCCAGTACTTC. Its protein product is CASSRTSGNGEETQYF.

J is TRBJ2-5 and V is TRBV5-1; D is ambiguous. V shed 0 bases and J shed 2 bases, with 8 bases lying between them. Germline loops: CDR1 SGHRS, CDR2 YFSETQ. The CDR3 length is 14 residues. CDR3 DNA: TGCGCCAGCAGCTTGGGGTCACAACAAGAGACCCAGTACTTC. This translates into CASSLGSQQETQYF.

V and J are TRBV2 and TRBJ1-2; 9 bases agree with TRBD1. V lost 5 bases and J lost 6; bases outside the gene matches: 7. Germline V gene sequence: CDR1 SNHLY, CDR2 FYNNEI. The CDR3 totals 14 residues. The CDR3 protein is CASSPDRGGHGYTF. CDR3 sequence (DNA): TGTGCCAGCAGTCCGGACAGGGGTGGCCATGGCTACACCTTC.

Worth noting for this clone: Additional DNA sequences in this sample encode the identical CDR3. V usage is TRBV30 and J usage is TRBJ1-4; perhaps TRBD1 as D (5 bases). Trimming left V 0 bases short and J 3 bases short, with 8 bases between. This CDR3 contains 14 residues. Germline CDR1 GTSNPN, CDR2 SVGIG (reference sequence). For the CDR3, the DNA is TGTGCCTGGAGTGTACAAGGGGCTAATGAAAAACTGTTTTTT. Translating it yields CAWSVQGANEKLFF.

This clone occurred once. This chain's CDR3 is CASSLGGKSTYEQYF. The CDR3 DNA sequence: TGTGCCAGCAGTTTAGGCGGGAAAAGTACCTACGAGCAGTACTTC. The chain is built from TRBV27 and TRBJ2-7, with D perhaps TRBD2 (6 bases). The ends were cut back, 2 bases at V and 2 bases at J, with 13 bases in the middle. The CDR3 has 15 residues. The germline V gene has CDR1 MNHEY and CDR2 SMNVEV (reference sequence).

V and J are TRBV27 and TRBJ2-5; TRBD2 matches 10 bases. Germline loops: CDR1 MNHEY, CDR2 SMNVEV (reference sequence). Unmatched junction bases numbered 9, after V lost 8 bases and J lost 3 bases. This CDR3 region has 15 residues. The CDR3 protein is CASRLFSGREETQYF. DNA of the CDR3: TGTGCCAGCCGCCTCTTCAGCGGGAGGGAAGAGACCCAGTACTTC.